Listed here are 12 T cell receptor beta chains from one sample, sequenced in a study of blood T cell repertoires in COVID-19 (dated by TCRdb to the early 2020s). The method behind the library was the immunoSEQ multiplex PCR assay. TCRdb's version of the immuneACCESS table is confined to in-frame rearrangements and falls short of the full clone set. An unresolved V gene accounts for under half of the shortfall where checked; the remainder is of unknown origin. The sample data list tens of thousands of clones, and 70% to 80% of these were observed just once. Around 2% of the sample is held by the ten biggest clonotypes. The specimen was peripheral blood. Source of these receptors: a man aged 65-85 years with COVID-19, enrolled during active disease.

This chain joins TRBV6-1 and TRBJ1-5; 7 bases map to TRBD1. Germline V gene lookup returns CDR1 MNHNS and CDR2 SASEGT. Germline trimming cut 1 base from V and 3 bases from J; bases unmatched to any gene: 3. The CDR3 sequence is 15 residues long. CDR3 bases: TGTGCCAGCAGTGAAGTTACAGGGGCCAATCAGCCCCAGCATTTT. Translation: CASSEVTGANQPQHF.

This clone was seen only a few times. The rearrangement joins TRBV29-1 to TRBJ2-2; 8 nucleotides agree with TRBD1. Trimming removed 4 bases from V and 1 base from J; junction bases left unmatched: 5. The CDR3 runs to 15 residues. Germline V gives CDR1 SQVTM, CDR2 ANQGSEA. The CDR3 loop is CSVGGQGWNTGELFF. CDR3 bases: TGCAGCGTTGGTGGACAGGGATGGAACACCGGGGAGCTGTTTTTT.

This clone was counted a single time. The chain joins TRBV4-2 to TRBJ2-3; 9 bases match TRBD1. This CDR3 spans 17 amino acids. Unmatched junction bases numbered 13, after V lost 4 bases and J lost 5 bases. Germline CDR1 LGHNA, CDR2 YNFKEQ. The CDR3 region has the DNA TGTGCCAGCAGCCGACAGGGGACAGGGAAAAGCGGAGATACGCAGTATTTT. It codes for CASSRQGTGKSGDTQYF.

This clone was counted only a few times. The V call is TRBV25-1, the J call TRBJ1-4, with a tentative D call TRBD1 (6 bases). Trimming stripped 3 bases from V and 5 bases from J, with 10 bases between. The CDR3 is 14 amino acids. Germline V gene sequence: CDR1 MGHDK, CDR2 SYGVNS. CDR3 sequence: CASSDDRTNEKLFF. DNA for the CDR3: TGTGCCAGCAGTGACGACAGGACAAATGAAAAACTGTTTTTT.

V gene TRBV5-1 combines with J gene TRBJ2-1; 8 positions agree with TRBD1. The CDR3 has 15 amino acids. After removal of 2 bases from V and 7 bases from J, the junction contained 8 bases not matched to a gene. Germline CDR1 and CDR2: SGHRS and YFSETQ. The CDR3 DNA reads as TGCGCCAGCAGCTTACCTCAGGGGGCGGGTAATGAGCAGTTCTTC. Amino acids: CASSLPQGAGNEQFF.

This clone was picked up a small number of times. The V call is TRBV3-1 (or the pseudogene TRBV3-2), the J call TRBJ2-7, with TRBD2 matching 13 bases. Trimming took 4 bases from V and 5 from J; bases not matched to a gene: 5. Germline V gene lookup returns CDR1 LGHDT and CDR2 YNNKEL (reference sequence). This CDR3 has 15 amino acids. In nucleotides, the CDR3 is TGTGCCAGCAGCCGGACTAGCGGGAGTCTCCACGAGCAGTACTTC. Residues: CASSRTSGSLHEQYF.

The rearrangement uses TRBV5-5 and TRBJ1-5; 7 bases agree with TRBD1. J gave up 6 bases and V 4 bases, and 10 bases lay outside the gene matches. Germline V gene data show CDR1 as SGHKS and CDR2 as YYEKEE (reference sequence). The CDR3 has 15 amino acids. CDR3 nucleotide sequence: TGTGCCAGCAGCATCAGACAGGGTGCGGTTCAGCCCCAGCATTTT. It translates to CASSIRQGAVQPQHF.

Comment on this clone: This specimen includes other DNA sequences encoding the same CDR3. The rearrangement links TRBV5-1 to TRBJ2-7; D gene ambiguous. Trimming pared 0 bases from V and 1 base from J, leaving 8 bases between. CDR3 length: 14 residues. CDR1 and CDR2 (germline): SGHRS, YFSETQ. CDR3 in DNA: TGCGCCAGCAGCTTGGACCCGCAGTCCTACGAGCAGTACTTC. It yields the protein CASSLDPQSYEQYF.

The rearrangement joins TRBV21-1 to TRBJ1-3; the listed D gene, TRBD1, was not tested against the DNA. TRBV21-1 has pseudogene status. The CDR3 runs to 17 residues. The CDR3 nucleotides are TGTGCCAGCAGCAAAGTCGCGACAGGGGGTTCTGGAAACACCATATATTTT. It specifies CASSKVATGGSGNTIYF.

This clone was seen once. V is TRBV2 and J is TRBJ1-2; 12 bases are shared with TRBD1. Germline trimming cut 6 bases from V and 1 base from J; bases unmatched to any gene: 6. From germline, CDR1 is SNHLY and CDR2 FYNNEI. The CDR3 length is 16 residues. This chain's CDR3 is CASSRDRGQGNYGYTF. The CDR3 nucleotides are TGTGCCAGCAGCCGGGACAGGGGGCAGGGTAACTATGGCTACACCTTC.

The sample holds a few counts of this clone. The chain has TRBV7-6 and TRBJ2-1, with TRBD2 identical over 15 bases. With V trimmed by 4 bases and J by 16 bases, 17 bases remained unmatched. Per germline, CDR1 SGHVS and CDR2 FNYEAQ. The CDR3 runs 17 residues. The CDR3 is CASSSDLGTSGRHDPFF. CDR3 coding DNA: TGTGCCAGCAGCTCCGACCTTGGGACTAGCGGGAGGCACGACCCCTTCTTC. Combining the CDR3 with reference TRBV7-6 and TRBJ2-1 gives the whole variable domain GAGVSQSPRYKVTKRGQDVALRCDPISGHVSLYWYRQALGQGPEFLTYFNYEAQQDKSGLPNDRFSAERPEGSISTLTIQRTEQRDSAMYRCASSSDLGTSGRHDPFFGPGTRLTVL.

Regarding this clone: A read error may produce the germline difference seen at one junction end. The chain uses TRBV6-5 and TRBJ1-2, with no clear D. Germline V CDR1 and CDR2: MNHEY, SVGAGI. There are 14 residues in the CDR3. The CDR3 sequence is CASAASPFGYDYTF. Written as DNA, the CDR3 is TGTGCCAGCGCGGCAAGCCCCTTCGGGTATGACTACACCTTC.